This entry is about one T cell receptor (beta chain). As yet, its antigen is unknown. This entry belongs to a study of Ad26.COV2.S vaccination and SARS-CoV-2 variants. Broader study findings: For non-spike TCRs, breadth in vaccine recipients resembled that in placebo recipients. Reports say spike-specific CD8+ and CD4+ T cell responses covered substantial breadth after vaccination.

TCRdb's copy holds only in-frame clones and misses some; the assay was immunoSEQ multiplex PCR. The sample lists 40,000 to 55,000 clones; 83% were seen once. The sequence derives from a human donor who had recovered from COVID-19. The sample consisted of peripheral blood, taken after recovery from COVID-19.

CDR3 bases: TGTGCCAGCACGGGACTACTATACACCGGGGAGCTGTTTTTT. It specifies CASTGLLYTGELFF. J is TRBJ2-2 and V is TRBV27; 7 positions match TRBD2. Germline V CDR1 and CDR2: MNHEY, SMNVEV (reference sequence). Losses at the gene ends were 7 bases for V and 3 bases for J; bases not matched to a gene: 5. The CDR3 loop spans 14 amino acids.